This T cell receptor beta chain is drawn from a study of OX40 agonist ivuxolimab in advanced cancers. Study-level background: Ivuxolimab was an agonistic, fully human IgG2 monoclonal antibody directed against OX40 (CD134), a costimulatory receptor. Intravenous ivuxolimab was administered to patients every 2 weeks at six dose levels: 0.01, 0.1, 0.3, 1.5, 3 and 10 mg/kg. Of the approximately 50 dose-escalation patients, hepatocellular carcinoma was present in about 20, melanoma in about 15, renal cell carcinoma in 9 and head and neck cancer in 9. In the dose-escalation cohort, around four fifths of patients were male, and the mean age was approximately 60 years, with a range of about 23 to 80. Patients were allowed to have had prior anti-PD-1, anti-PD-L1 or anti-CTLA-4 therapy, and approximately 41% of the dose-escalation patients had previously received checkpoint inhibitors. Partial responses were achieved by three dose-escalation patients, of whom one had hepatocellular carcinoma and two had cutaneous melanoma. Peripheral TCRbeta sequencing was intended to test whether TCR sequence diversity was altered and clonal T-cell expansion was caused by ivuxolimab. The paper reports the monotherapy dose-escalation portion (N ≈ 50 patients) of the phase I ivuxolimab trial. The full study reports these points: After ivuxolimab, more expanded clones were found on average in CD8+ T cells than in CD4+ T cells. Clonal expansion of both CD4+ and CD8+ blood T cells was observed from baseline to week 6 at doses 0.1 to 3.0 mg/kg. In the 0.1-3.0 mg/kg groups, partial responders were among the patients with the lowest normalized peripheral clonal expansion, particularly in CD8+ T cells. Antigen specificity was not determined for the clonally expanded peripheral T cells. Low levels of normalized T-cell clonal expansion were also seen in some patients who did not respond.

CDR1 and CDR2 were assigned from the germline V gene as MNHEY and SVGAGI. Trimming removed 4 bases from V and 4 bases from J; the gene matches leave 9 bases unexplained. The CDR3 sequence holds 15 residues, the cysteine and phenylalanine included. Here the CDR3 DNA is all that survives: 45 bases in frame from base 1. Patients with autoimmune disease history or receiving systemic immunosuppression were excluded from the trial. Peripheral blood for TCR sequencing was collected from all dose cohorts at baseline, on cycle 4 day 1, and on cycle 7 day 1. The samples were taken from a phase I, first-in-human, multicenter, open-label dose-escalation trial of ivuxolimab. The trial enrolled adults with locally advanced or metastatic head and neck squamous cell, hepatocellular, melanoma or renal cell carcinoma. Before TCR sequencing, CD4+ and CD8+ T cells were separately sorted from peripheral blood. Genomic DNA was extracted from sorted cells for sequencing of the TCRbeta CDR3 region. TCRbeta CDR3 regions were sequenced using the immunoSEQ Assay. The source is immuneACCESS, and TCRdb retained only in-frame sequences with V and J called. Part of the clones is not carried over; for the studies checked, unresolved V genes explain less than half of this, and the remainder is unexplained. The sample data list 45,000 to 60,000 clones, and 83% of these were observed just once. Together, the top ten hold approximately 2.8% of the sample.

Turning to this clone: What this receptor recognizes is not known. No much larger clonotype is one base removed from it; base qualities were not supplied.

The sequencing used CD4+ or CD8+ T cells sorted from blood, collected in a trial of the OX40 agonist ivuxolimab. The source is an adult with an advanced solid tumor such as melanoma, head and neck, liver or kidney cancer. The chain is encoded by TRBV6-5 joined to TRBJ2-7, with TRBD2 matching 8 junction bases. In nucleotide form, the sequence is TGTGCCAGCAGTTCAACCGGGACTAGTAAGTACGAGCAGTACTTC. This sequence encodes CASSSTGTSKYEQYF.